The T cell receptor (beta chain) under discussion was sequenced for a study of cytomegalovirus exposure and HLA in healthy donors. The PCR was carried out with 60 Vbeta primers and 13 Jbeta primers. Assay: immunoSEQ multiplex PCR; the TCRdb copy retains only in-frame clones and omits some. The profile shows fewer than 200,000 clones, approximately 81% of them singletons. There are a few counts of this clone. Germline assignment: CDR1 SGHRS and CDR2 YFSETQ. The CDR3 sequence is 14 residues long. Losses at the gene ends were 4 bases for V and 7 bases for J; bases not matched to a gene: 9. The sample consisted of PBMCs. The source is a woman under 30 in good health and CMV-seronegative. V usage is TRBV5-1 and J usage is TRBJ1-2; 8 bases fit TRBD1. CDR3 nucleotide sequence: TGCGCCAGCAGCCCGAAGTCCGACAGGGGTGGCTACACCTTC. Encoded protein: CASSPKSDRGGYTF.